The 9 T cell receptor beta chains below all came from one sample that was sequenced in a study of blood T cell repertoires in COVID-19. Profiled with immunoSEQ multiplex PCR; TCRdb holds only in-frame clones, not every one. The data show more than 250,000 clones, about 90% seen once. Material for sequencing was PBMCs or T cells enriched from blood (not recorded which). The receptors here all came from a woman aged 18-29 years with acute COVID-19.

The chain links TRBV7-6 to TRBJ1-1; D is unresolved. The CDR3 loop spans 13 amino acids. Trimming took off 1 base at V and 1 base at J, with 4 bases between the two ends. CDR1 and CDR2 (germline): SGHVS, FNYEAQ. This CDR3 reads CASSLGANTEAFF. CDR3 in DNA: TGTGCCAGCAGCTTAGGGGCGAACACTGAAGCTTTCTTT.

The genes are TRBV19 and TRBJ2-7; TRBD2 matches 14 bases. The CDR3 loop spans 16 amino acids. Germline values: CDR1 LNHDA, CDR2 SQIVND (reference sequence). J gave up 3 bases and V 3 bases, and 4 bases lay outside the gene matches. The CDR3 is CASSIRGLAGVYEQYF. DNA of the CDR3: TGTGCCAGTAGTATCCGGGGACTAGCGGGAGTCTACGAGCAGTACTTC.

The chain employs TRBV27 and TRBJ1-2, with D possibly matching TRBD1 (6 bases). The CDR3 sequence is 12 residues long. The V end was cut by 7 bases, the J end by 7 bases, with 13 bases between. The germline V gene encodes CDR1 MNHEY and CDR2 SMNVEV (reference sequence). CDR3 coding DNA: TGTGCCAGCACTTCAGGGGCGGGTGGCTACACCTTC. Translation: CASTSGAGGYTF.

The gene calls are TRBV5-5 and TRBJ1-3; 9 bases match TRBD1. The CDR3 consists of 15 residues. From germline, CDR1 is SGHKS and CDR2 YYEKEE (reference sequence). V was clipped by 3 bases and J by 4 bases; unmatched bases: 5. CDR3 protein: CASSYGTGFGNTIYF. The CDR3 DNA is TGTGCCAGCAGCTACGGGACAGGGTTCGGAAACACCATATATTTT.

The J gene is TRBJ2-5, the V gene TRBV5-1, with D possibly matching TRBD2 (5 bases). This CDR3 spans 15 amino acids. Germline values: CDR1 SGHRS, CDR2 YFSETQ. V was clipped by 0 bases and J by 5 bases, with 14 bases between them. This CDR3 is CASSLGSFTRETQYF. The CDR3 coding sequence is TGCGCCAGCAGCTTGGGGTCCTTTACTAGGGAGACCCAGTACTTC.

The CDR3 loop reads CASSLVSSSSEKLFF. Here the CDR3 DNA reads TGCGCCAGCAGCTTGGTGTCCAGTTCTAGTGAAAAACTGTTTTTT. The rearrangement joins TRBV5-1 to TRBJ1-4, with D unclear. CDR1 is SGHRS, CDR2 YFSETQ, per germline. The CDR3 covers 15 residues. With 0 bases removed from V and 7 bases from J, the gap between germline ends came to 13 bases.

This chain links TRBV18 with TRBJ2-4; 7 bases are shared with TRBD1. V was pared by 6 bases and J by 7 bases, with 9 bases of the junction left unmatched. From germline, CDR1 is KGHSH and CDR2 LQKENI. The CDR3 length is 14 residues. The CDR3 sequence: CASSDPRQGNIQYF. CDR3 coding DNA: TGTGCCAGCTCTGATCCTAGACAGGGTAACATTCAGTACTTC. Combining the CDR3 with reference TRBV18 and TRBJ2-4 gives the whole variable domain NAGVMQNPRHLVRRRGQEARLRCSPMKGHSHVYWYRQLPEEGLKFMVYLQKENIIDESGMPKERFSAEFPKEGPSILRIQQVVRGDSAAYFCASSDPRQGNIQYFGAGTRLSVL.

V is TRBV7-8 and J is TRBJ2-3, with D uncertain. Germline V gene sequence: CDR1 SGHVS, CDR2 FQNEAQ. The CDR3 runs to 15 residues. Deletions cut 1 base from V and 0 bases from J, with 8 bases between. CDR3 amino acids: CASSLEYSSTDTQYF. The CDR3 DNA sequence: TGTGCCAGCAGCTTAGAGTACAGTAGCACAGATACGCAGTATTTT.

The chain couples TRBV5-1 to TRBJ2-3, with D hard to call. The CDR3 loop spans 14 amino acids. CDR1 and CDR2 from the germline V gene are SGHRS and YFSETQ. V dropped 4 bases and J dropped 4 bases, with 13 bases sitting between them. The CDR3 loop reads CASSVQSPADTQYF. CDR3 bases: TGCGCCAGCAGCGTACAGAGTCCCGCAGATACGCAGTATTTT.